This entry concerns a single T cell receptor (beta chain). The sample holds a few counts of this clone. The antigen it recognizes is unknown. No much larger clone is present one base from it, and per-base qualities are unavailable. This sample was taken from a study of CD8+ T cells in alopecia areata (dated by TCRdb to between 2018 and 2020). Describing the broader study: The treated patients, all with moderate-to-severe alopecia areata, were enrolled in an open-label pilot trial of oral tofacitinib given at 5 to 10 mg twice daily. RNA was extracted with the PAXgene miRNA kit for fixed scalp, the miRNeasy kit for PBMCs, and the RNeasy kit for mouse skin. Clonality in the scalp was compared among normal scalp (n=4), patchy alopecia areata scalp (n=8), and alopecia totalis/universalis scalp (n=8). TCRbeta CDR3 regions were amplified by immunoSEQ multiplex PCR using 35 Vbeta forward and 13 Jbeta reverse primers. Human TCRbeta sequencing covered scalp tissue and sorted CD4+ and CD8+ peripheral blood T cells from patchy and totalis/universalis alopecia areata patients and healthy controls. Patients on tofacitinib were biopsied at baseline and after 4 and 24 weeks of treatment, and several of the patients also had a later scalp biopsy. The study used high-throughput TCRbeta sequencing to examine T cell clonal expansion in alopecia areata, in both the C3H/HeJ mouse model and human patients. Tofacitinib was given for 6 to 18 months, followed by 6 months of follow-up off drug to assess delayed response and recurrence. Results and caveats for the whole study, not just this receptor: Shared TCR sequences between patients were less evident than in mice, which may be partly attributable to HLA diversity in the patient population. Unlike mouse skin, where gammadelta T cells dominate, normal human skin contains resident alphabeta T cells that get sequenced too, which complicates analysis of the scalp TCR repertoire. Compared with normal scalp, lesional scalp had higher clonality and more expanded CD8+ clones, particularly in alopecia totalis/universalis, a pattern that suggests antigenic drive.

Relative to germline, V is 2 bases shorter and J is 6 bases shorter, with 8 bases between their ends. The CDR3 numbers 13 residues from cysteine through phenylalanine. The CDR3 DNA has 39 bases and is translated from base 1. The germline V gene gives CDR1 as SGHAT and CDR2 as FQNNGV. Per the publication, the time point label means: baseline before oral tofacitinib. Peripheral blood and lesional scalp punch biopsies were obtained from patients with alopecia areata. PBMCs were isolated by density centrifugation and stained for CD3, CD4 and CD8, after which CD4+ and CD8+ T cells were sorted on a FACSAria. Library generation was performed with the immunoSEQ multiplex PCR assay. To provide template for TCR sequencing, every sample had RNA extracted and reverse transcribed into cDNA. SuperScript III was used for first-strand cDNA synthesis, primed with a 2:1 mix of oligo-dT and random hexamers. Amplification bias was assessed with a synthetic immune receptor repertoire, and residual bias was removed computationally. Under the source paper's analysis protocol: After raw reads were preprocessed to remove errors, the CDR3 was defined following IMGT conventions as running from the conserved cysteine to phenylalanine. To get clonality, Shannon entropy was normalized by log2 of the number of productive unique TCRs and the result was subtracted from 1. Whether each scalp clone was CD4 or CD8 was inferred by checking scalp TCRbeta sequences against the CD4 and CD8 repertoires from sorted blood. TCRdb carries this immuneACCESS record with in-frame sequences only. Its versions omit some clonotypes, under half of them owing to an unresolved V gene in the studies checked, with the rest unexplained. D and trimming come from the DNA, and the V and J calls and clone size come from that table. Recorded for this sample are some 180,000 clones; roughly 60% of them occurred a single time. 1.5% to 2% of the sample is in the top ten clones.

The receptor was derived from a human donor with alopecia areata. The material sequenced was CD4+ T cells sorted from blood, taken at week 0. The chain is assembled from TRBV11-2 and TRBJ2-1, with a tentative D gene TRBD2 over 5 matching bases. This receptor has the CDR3 CASSLLRGNEQFF. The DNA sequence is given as TGTGCCAGCAGCTTACTACGGGGCAATGAGCAGTTCTTC.